Listed here are 17 T cell receptor beta chains from one sample, sequenced in a study of regulatory T cells in long-lasting Graves disease. To make TCR beta libraries, researchers used iRepertoire HTBI primers and Arm-PCR of CDR3 regions. Via MiXCR, TCRdb re-called the multiplex PCR reads, giving one row per CDR3 protein. This table holds 200,000 to 250,000 distinct CDR3 sequences, roughly 18% found once. This sample's time point: newly diagnosed GD, antithyroid drugs for less than 3 months. After RNA was extracted from PBMCs, the TCR library was made from it. The sequenced sample was peripheral blood mononuclear cells (PBMCs), obtained at new diagnosis, from a patient treated with antithyroid drugs. The receptors shown here come from a female donor with Graves disease.

This clonotype has at least ten counts. The gene calls are TRBV4-2 and TRBJ2-5; TRBD2 is a possible D gene (6 bases). Germline V gene sequence: CDR1 LGHNA, CDR2 YNFKEQ. V was clipped by 0 bases and J by 4 bases, with 18 bases between them. CDR3 length: 17 amino acids. CDR3 sequence (DNA): TGTGCCAGCAGCCAAGATGGTTTAGCGGAAGGGGCAGAGACCCAGTACTTC. This encodes CASSQDGLAEGAETQYF.

This chain connects TRBV20-1 to TRBJ1-3; D remains ambiguous. CDR1 is DFQATT, CDR2 SNEGSKA, per germline (reference sequence). V was clipped by 5 bases and J by 0 bases, with 8 bases between them. CDR3 length equals 13 residues. CDR3 nucleotide sequence: TGCAGTGCTTTAAGAGACTCTGGAAACACCATATATTTT. Translating it yields CSALRDSGNTIYF.

This clonotype was counted many times. This chain uses TRBV6-1 with TRBJ2-7, with a tentative D call TRBD2 (5 bases). The length of the CDR3 is 15 residues. Germline CDR1 and CDR2: MNHNS and SASEGT. The V end was cut by 2 bases, the J end by 0 bases, with 11 bases between. CDR3 sequence: CASSERASFSYEQYF. The CDR3 DNA reads TGTGCCAGCAGTGAAAGGGCTAGCTTCTCCTACGAGCAGTACTTC.

This clonotype was observed at least ten times. The CDR3 sequence is CSASVQGLMNTEAFF. CDR3 in DNA: TGCAGTGCTAGCGTGCAGGGACTCATGAACACTGAAGCTTTCTTT. The chain links TRBV20-1 to TRBJ1-1; weak D call: TRBD1 (5 bases). In germline, CDR1 is DFQATT, CDR2 SNEGSKA (reference sequence). Trimming took 3 bases from V and 0 from J, leaving 14 bases between them. The CDR3 extends over 15 amino acids.

This clonotype was counted only a few times. This sequence joins TRBV28 and TRBJ2-5; TRBD1 might be the D (5 bases). From germline, CDR1 is MDHEN and CDR2 SYDVKM. This CDR3 spans 14 amino acids. V lost 6 bases, J lost 5 bases, and 16 bases lay in between. The CDR3 region is CASSTLGAGETQYF. The DNA of the CDR3 is TGTGCCAGCAGCACACTTGGGGCAGGGGAGACCCAGTACTTC. The whole variable domain, filled in from reference TRBV28 and TRBJ2-5, reads DVKVTQSSRYLVKRTGEKVFLECVQDMDHENMFWYRQDPGLGLRLIYFSYDVKMKEKGDIPEGYSVSREKKERFSLILESASTNQTSMYLCASSTLGAGETQYFGPGTRLLVL.

This clonotype was detected many times. The chain uses TRBV4-1 and TRBJ2-1; 14 bases align to TRBD2. CDR1 and CDR2 from the germline V gene are MGHRA and YSYEKL. V shed 4 bases, J shed 10 bases, and the junction held 9 bases outside the gene matches. CDR3 length: 16 amino acids. CDR3 bases: TGCGCCAGCAGCCTAGCCGGGACTAGCGGGAGTGGGGAGCAGTTCTTC. This codes for CASSLAGTSGSGEQFF.

This clonotype came up many times. This chain joins TRBV19 and TRBJ1-2; a weak D match, TRBD1 (6 bases). This CDR3 comprises 16 residues. Deletions cut 5 bases from V and 6 bases from J, with 22 bases between. Germline CDR1 and CDR2: LNHDA and SQIVND (reference sequence). The CDR3 DNA sequence: TGTGCCAGTAGTCCACACCGGGGGCGTGCAGTCAATGGCTACACCTTC. This encodes CASSPHRGRAVNGYTF.

This clonotype showed up many times. V is TRBV2 and J is TRBJ2-1, with 8 bases matching TRBD2. The germline V gene encodes CDR1 SNHLY and CDR2 FYNNEI. V lost 7 bases and J lost 4; bases outside the gene matches: 9. The CDR3 contains 15 residues. CDR3 residues: CASTDGRGVYNEQFF. CDR3 in DNA: TGTGCCAGCACCGATGGGCGGGGGGTTTACAATGAGCAGTTCTTC.

This clonotype was counted at least ten times. The gene calls are TRBV5-1 and TRBJ1-1; 8 bases line up with TRBD1. The V gene's germline CDR1 is SGHRS and CDR2 YFSETQ. Trimming at V came to 1 base and at J to 8 bases, leaving 10 bases not matched to a gene. This CDR3 is 15 amino acids long. The CDR3 DNA is TGCGCCAGCAGCTTGTGGACAGGGACTGGGACCGAAGCTTTCTTT. Translated: CASSLWTGTGTEAFF.

This clonotype came up many times. The V gene is TRBV5-1, the J gene TRBJ2-5; a possible D gene is TRBD1 (6 bases). Germline V gene data show CDR1 as SGHRS and CDR2 as YFSETQ. The CDR3 length is 15 residues. Trimming took 4 bases from V and 5 from J, leaving 18 bases between them. CDR3 DNA sequence: TGCGCCAGCAGCCTCGACAGGACCGGAGATGAGACCCAGTACTTC. Protein sequence: CASSLDRTGDETQYF. The variable domain in full, completed from reference TRBV5-1 and TRBJ2-5, reads KAGVTQTPRYLIKTRGQQVTLSCSPISGHRSVSWYQQTPGQGLQFLFEYFSETQRNKGNFPGRFSGRQFSNSRSEMNVSTLELGDSALYLCASSLDRTGDETQYFGPGTRLLVL.

Ten or more counts support this clonotype. The rearrangement links TRBV20-1 to TRBJ2-5, with 12 bases that match TRBD2. The germline CDR1 and CDR2 sequences are DFQATT and SNEGSKA (reference sequence). The CDR3 is 16 residues long. The J segment lost 4 bases and the V segment lost 2 bases, leaving 8 bases of the junction unmatched. DNA for the CDR3: TGCAGTGCTAGATCACTAGCGGGAGGTCGGGTAGAGACCCAGTACTTC. Encoded protein: CSARSLAGGRVETQYF.

Ten or more counts support this clonotype. V gene TRBV12-3 or TRBV12-4 combines with J gene TRBJ2-2, with D perhaps matching TRBD2 (5 bases). The CDR3 spans 15 residues. V was trimmed by 1 base and J by 5 bases, leaving 11 bases between them. The DNA of the CDR3 is TGTGCCAGCAGTTTAGTCCTGAGCGGAACCGGGGAGCTGTTTTTT. Translating it yields CASSLVLSGTGELFF.

This clonotype showed up just a few times. This chain joins TRBV2 and TRBJ2-1, with 10 positions matching TRBD2. The junction had 4 bases not matched to a gene; V was cut back by 1 base and J by 7 bases. CDR3 length equals 15 residues. Per the germline V gene, CDR1 is SNHLY and CDR2 is FYNNEI. The CDR3 DNA sequence: TGTGCCAGCAGTGAAGAGGGACTAGCGCTTAATGAGCAGTTCTTC. Its protein product is CASSEEGLALNEQFF.

In this sample, this clonotype turned up many times. This sequence joins TRBV30 and TRBJ2-1; perhaps TRBD1 as D (5 bases). Trimming left V 5 bases short and J 8 bases short, with 19 bases between. The CDR3 contains 14 residues. Per the germline V gene, CDR1 is GTSNPN and CDR2 is SVGIG (reference sequence). The CDR3 reads CAWETSIIGDEQFF. CDR3 coding DNA: TGTGCCTGGGAGACAAGCATAATAGGGGATGAGCAGTTCTTC.

This clonotype was seen many times. This chain links TRBV12-3 or TRBV12-4 with TRBJ2-7; 9 bases fit TRBD1. This CDR3 region has 15 residues. The V gene end was trimmed by 6 bases and the J gene end by 5 bases; junction bases not matched to a gene: 11. CDR3 DNA: TGTGCCAGCAGCCCATCCGGGACAGGGAGGGACGAGCAGTACTTC. It yields the protein CASSPSGTGRDEQYF.

This clonotype was observed many times. V usage is TRBV2 and J usage is TRBJ2-2, with 8 nucleotides matching TRBD2. V shed 4 bases and J 6 bases; nucleotides not matched to a gene: 7. This CDR3 comprises 15 residues. Germline CDR1 is SNHLY and CDR2 is FYNNEI. The CDR3 is CASSGVASGPGELFF. The CDR3 region has the DNA TGTGCCAGCAGTGGGGTCGCTAGCGGGCCCGGGGAGCTGTTTTTT.

This clonotype was recorded at least ten times. The chain couples TRBV11-2 to TRBJ2-5; 10 nucleotides line up with TRBD1. V lost 1 base, J lost 1 base, and 9 bases stayed unmatched. Germline CDR1 and CDR2: SGHAT and FQNNGV. This CDR3 has 18 amino acids. In nucleotides, the CDR3 is TGTGCCAGCAGCTTAGGGTCCTTTGGGACAGGGGCCCAAGAGACCCAGTACTTC. This translates into CASSLGSFGTGAQETQYF.